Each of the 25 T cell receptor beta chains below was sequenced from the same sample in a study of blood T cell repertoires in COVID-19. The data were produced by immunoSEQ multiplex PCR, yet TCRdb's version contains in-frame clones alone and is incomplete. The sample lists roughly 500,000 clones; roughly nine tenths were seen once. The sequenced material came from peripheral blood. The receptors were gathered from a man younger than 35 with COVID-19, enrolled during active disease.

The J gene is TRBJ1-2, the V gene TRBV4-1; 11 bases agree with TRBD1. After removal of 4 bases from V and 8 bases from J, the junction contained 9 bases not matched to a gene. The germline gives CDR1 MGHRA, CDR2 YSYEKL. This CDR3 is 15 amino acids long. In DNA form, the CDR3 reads TGCGCCAGCAGCCCAGGACAGGGGGCGCTTGGGGGCTACACCTTC. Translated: CASSPGQGALGGYTF.

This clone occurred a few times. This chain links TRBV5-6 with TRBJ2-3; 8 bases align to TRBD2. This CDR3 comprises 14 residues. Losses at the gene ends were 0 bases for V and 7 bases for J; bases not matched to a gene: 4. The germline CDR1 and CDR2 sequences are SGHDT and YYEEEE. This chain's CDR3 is CASSLGGGTHTQYF. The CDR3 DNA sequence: TGTGCCAGCAGCTTGGGCGGGGGGACACATACGCAGTATTTT.

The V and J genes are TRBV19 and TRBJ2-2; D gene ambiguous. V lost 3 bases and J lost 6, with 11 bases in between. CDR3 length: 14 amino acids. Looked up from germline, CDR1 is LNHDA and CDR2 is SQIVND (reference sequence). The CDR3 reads CASSIIEVPGELFF. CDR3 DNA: TGTGCCAGTAGTATTATCGAGGTTCCCGGGGAGCTGTTTTTT. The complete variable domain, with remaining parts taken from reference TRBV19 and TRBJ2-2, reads DGGITQSPKYLFRKEGQNVTLSCEQNLNHDAMYWYRQDPGQGLRLIYYSQIVNDFQKGDIAEGYSVSREKKESFPLTVTSAQKNPTAFYLCASSIIEVPGELFFGEGSRLTVL.

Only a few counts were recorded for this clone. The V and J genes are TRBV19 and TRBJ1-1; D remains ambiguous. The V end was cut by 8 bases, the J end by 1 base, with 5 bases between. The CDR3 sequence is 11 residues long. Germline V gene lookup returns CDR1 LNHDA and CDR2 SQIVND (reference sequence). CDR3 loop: CASRQNTEAFF. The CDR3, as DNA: TGTGCCAGTCGACAGAACACTGAAGCTTTCTTT.

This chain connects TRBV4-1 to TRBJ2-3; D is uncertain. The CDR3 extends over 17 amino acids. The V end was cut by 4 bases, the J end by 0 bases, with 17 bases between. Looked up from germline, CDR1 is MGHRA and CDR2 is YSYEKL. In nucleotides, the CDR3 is TGCGCCAGCAGCCCTACTCAATCGGCGGCTAGCACAGATACGCAGTATTTT. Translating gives CASSPTQSAASTDTQYF.

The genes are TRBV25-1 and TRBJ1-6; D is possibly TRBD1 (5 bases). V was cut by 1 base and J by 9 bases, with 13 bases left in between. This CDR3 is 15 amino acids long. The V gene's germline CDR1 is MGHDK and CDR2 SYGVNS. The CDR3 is CASSESRGGSSPLHF. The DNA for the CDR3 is TGTGCCAGCAGTGAATCGAGGGGAGGTAGTTCACCCCTCCACTTT.

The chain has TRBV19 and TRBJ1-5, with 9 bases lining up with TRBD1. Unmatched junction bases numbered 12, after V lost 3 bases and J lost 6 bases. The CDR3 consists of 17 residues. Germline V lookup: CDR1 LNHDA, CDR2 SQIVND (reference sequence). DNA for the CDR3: TGTGCCAGTAGTATGGGACAGGGTCGGCGGGGGCTTCAGCCCCAGCATTTT. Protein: CASSMGQGRRGLQPQHF.

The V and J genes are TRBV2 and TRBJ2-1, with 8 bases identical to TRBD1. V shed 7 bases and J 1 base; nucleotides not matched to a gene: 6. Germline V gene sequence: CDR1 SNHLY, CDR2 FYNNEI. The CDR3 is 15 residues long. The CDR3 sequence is CASIDTGGSYNEQFF. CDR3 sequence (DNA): TGTGCCAGCATAGATACAGGGGGGTCCTACAATGAGCAGTTCTTC.

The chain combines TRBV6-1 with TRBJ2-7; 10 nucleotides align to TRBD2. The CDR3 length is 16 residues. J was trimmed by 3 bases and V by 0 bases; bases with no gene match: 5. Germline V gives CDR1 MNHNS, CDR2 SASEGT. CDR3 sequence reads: CASSEAATSGFYEQYF. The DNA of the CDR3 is TGTGCCAGCAGTGAAGCAGCGACTAGCGGGTTCTACGAGCAGTACTTC.

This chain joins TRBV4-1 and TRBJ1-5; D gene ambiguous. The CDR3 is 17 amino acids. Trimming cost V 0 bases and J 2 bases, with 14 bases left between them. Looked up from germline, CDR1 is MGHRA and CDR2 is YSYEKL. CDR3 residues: CASSQEGRFGGNQPQHF. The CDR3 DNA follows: TGCGCCAGCAGCCAAGAGGGGAGGTTTGGAGGCAATCAGCCCCAGCATTTT.

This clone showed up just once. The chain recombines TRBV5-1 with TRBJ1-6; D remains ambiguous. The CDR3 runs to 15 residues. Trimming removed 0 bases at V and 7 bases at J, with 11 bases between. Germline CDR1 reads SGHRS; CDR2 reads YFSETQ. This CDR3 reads CASSLGGRENSPLHF. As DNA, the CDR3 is TGCGCCAGCAGCTTGGGAGGGCGGGAGAATTCACCCCTCCACTTT.

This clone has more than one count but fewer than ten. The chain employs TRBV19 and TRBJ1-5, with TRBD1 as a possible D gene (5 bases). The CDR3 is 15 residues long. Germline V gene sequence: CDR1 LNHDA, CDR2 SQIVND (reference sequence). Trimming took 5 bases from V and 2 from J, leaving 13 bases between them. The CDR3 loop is CASSLATRGNQPQHF. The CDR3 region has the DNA TGTGCCAGTAGTTTAGCGACCAGGGGCAATCAGCCCCAGCATTTT.

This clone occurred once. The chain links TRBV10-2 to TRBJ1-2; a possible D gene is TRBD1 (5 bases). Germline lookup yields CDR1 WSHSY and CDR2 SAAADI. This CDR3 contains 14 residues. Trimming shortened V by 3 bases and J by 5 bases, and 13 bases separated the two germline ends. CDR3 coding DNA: TGCGCCAGCAGTGAAGTCCAGGGTGGTTATGGCTACACCTTC. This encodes CASSEVQGGYGYTF.

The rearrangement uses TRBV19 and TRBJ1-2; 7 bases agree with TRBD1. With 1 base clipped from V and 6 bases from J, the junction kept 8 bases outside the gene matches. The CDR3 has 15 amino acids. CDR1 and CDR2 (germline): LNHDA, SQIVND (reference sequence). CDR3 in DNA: TGTGCCAGTAGTATAGGAGGCAGGGGGGTCGATGGCTACACCTTC. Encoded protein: CASSIGGRGVDGYTF.

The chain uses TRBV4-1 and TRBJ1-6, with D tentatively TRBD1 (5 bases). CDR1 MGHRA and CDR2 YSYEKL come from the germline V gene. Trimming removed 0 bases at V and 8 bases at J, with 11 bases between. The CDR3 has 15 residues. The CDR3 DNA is TGCGCCAGCAGCCAAGAGGAGGGGAGGGATTCACCCCTCCACTTT. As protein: CASSQEEGRDSPLHF.

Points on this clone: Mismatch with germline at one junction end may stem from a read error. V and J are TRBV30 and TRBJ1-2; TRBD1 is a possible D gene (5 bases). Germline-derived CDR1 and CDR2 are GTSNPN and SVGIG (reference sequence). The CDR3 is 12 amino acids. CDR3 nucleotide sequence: TGTGCCTGGAGTTTCGGGACTTATGACTACACCTTC. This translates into CAWSFGTYDYTF.

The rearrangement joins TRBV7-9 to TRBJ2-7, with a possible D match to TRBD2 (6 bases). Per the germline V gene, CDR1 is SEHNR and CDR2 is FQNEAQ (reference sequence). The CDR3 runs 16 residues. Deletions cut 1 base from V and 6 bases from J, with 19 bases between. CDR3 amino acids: CASSLGLGEREREQYF. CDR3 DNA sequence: TGTGCCAGCAGCTTAGGTTTGGGCGAACGGGAGCGCGAGCAGTACTTC.

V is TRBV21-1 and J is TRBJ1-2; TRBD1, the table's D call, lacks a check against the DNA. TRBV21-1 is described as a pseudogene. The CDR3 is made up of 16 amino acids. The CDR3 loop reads CASSVKGDRVNYGYTF. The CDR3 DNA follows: TGTGCCAGCAGCGTCAAGGGGGACAGGGTTAACTATGGCTACACCTTC.

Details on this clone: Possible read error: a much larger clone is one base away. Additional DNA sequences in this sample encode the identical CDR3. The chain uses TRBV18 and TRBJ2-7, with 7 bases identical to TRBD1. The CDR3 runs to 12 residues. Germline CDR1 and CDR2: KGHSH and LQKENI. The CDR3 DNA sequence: TGTGCCAGCTCTCAAGGGGGCTACGAGCAGTATTTC. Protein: CASSQGGYEQYF.

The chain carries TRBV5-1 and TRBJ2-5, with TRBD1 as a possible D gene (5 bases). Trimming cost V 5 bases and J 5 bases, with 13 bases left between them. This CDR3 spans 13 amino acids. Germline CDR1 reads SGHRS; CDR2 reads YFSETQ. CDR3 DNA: TGCGCCAGCAGGGACACCATGGAGGAGACCCAGTACTTC. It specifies CASRDTMEETQYF.

CDR3 DNA: TGTGCCAGCAGCTTCGGACTAGCGGGGAATGAGCAGTTCTTC. It yields the protein CASSFGLAGNEQFF. The chain couples TRBV7-9 to TRBJ2-1, with 12 bases that match TRBD2. The J segment lost 7 bases and the V segment lost 3 bases, leaving 1 base of the junction unmatched. Germline CDR1 SEHNR, CDR2 FQNEAQ (reference sequence). This CDR3 contains 14 residues.

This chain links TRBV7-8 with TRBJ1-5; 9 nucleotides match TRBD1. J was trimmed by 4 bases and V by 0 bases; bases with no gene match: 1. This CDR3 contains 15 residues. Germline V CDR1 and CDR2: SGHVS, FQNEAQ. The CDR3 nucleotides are TGTGCCAGCAGCTTAGCGGGGACAGGGAATCAGCCCCAGCATTTT. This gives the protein CASSLAGTGNQPQHF.

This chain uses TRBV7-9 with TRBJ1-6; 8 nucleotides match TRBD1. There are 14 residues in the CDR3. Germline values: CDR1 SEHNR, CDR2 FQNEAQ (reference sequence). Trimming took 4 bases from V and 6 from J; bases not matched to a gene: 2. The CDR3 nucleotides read TGTGCCAGCAGCTCGGACAGGGTTAATTCACCCCTCCACTTT. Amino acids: CASSSDRVNSPLHF.

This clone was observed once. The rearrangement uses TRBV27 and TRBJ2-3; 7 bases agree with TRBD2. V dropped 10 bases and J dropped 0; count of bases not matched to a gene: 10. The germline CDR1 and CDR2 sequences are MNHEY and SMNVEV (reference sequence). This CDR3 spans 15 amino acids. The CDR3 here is CATKAAGVSTDTQYF. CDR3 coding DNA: TGTGCCACCAAGGCGGCGGGAGTAAGCACAGATACGCAGTATTTT.

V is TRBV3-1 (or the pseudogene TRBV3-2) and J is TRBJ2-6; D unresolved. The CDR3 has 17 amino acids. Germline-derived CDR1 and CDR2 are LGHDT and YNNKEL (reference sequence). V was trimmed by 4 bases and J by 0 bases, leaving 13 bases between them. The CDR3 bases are TGTGCCAGCAGCCTCCGGCAGGCACTCTCTGGGGCCAACGTCCTGACTTTC. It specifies CASSLRQALSGANVLTF.